The 6 T cell receptor beta chains presented below share a single source sample, sequenced in a study of CD8+CD57+ T cells in acquired aplastic anemia. For CDR3 and TCR beta VDJ profiling, genomic DNA was the template used. TCRdb ran MiXCR on the reads and lists one entry per CDR3 protein. The data contain 400,000 to 450,000 distinct CDR3 sequences, roughly 68% of them seen just once; the ten biggest clones take up 4%. Material: sorted CD4+, CD8+, or CD8+CD57+ T cells (not recorded which) from PBMCs. The source is a human donor in good health, serving as a control.

The chain recombines TRBV20-1 with TRBJ1-5, with D tentatively TRBD1 (6 bases). Germline CDR1 reads DFQATT; CDR2 reads SNEGSKA (reference sequence). The V end was cut by 6 bases, the J end by 11 bases, with 20 bases between. This CDR3 has 13 amino acids. CDR3 amino acids: CSARRGVAGAQHF. CDR3 bases: TGCAGTGCGAGAAGGGGGGTTGCTGGGGCCCAGCATTTT.

The chain combines TRBV15 with TRBJ2-7, with unresolved D. V lost 0 bases and J 0 bases, leaving 9 bases between the germline ends. The CDR3 extends over 15 amino acids. From germline, CDR1 is LNHNV and CDR2 YYDKDF (reference sequence). The CDR3 loop is CATSRDTVTSYEQYF. CDR3 DNA: TGTGCCACCAGCAGAGATACAGTCACCTCCTACGAGCAGTACTTC. The full variable domain, in which reference TRBV15 and TRBJ2-7 provide the parts outside the CDR3, is DAMVIQNPRYQVTQFGKPVTLSCSQTLNHNVMYWYQQKSSQAPKLLFHYYDKDFNNEADTPDNFQSRRPNTSFCFLDIRSPGLGDTAMYLCATSRDTVTSYEQYFGPGTRLTVT.

The rearrangement links TRBV9 to TRBJ2-3, with D possibly being TRBD1 (6 bases). CDR3 length: 15 residues. Deletions cut 1 base from V and 0 bases from J, with 9 bases between. The germline V gene has CDR1 SGDLS and CDR2 YYNGEE. CDR3 amino acids: CASSVRQASTDTQYF. Written as DNA, the CDR3 is TGTGCCAGCAGCGTACGACAGGCTAGCACAGATACGCAGTATTTT. The full variable domain, rest sourced from reference TRBV9 and TRBJ2-3, is DSGVTQTPKHLITATGQRVTLRCSPRSGDLSVYWYQQSLDQGLQFLIQYYNGEERAKGNILERFSAQQFPDLHSELNLSSLELGDSALYFCASSVRQASTDTQYFGPGTRLTVL.

The rearrangement joins TRBV20-1 to TRBJ2-2, with a tentative D call TRBD1 (5 bases). The CDR3 is 15 amino acids. Looked up from germline, CDR1 is DFQATT and CDR2 is SNEGSKA (reference sequence). V shed 1 base and J shed 6 bases, with 15 bases lying between them. The CDR3, as DNA: TGCAGTGCTAGAGTCAGCTCTGGGGCAGCCGGGGAGCTGTTTTTT. It codes for CSARVSSGAAGELFF.

A note on this clonotype: The junction departs from the called germline gene at one end, perhaps through a read error. The gene calls are TRBV20-1 and TRBJ1-1, with D unclear. Germline V gives CDR1 DFQATT, CDR2 SNEGSKA (reference sequence). The CDR3 runs to 14 residues. CDR3 sequence (DNA): TGCAGCGCTATCTGCGGGCGCGGGAGGACTGAAGCTTTCTTT. This sequence encodes CSAICGRGRTEAFF.

This clonotype has only one observation. The chain is built from TRBV5-1 and TRBJ1-6, with D perhaps TRBD1 (5 bases). The CDR3 contains 14 residues. The germline V gene encodes CDR1 SGHRS and CDR2 YFSETQ. Between the trimmed V and J ends, which lost 2 bases and 8 bases, there was a span of 11 bases. This CDR3 reads CASSLPGLHSPLHF. The CDR3 nucleotides are TGCGCCAGCAGCTTACCAGGGCTACATTCACCCCTCCACTTT. The variable domain in full, completed from reference TRBV5-1 and TRBJ1-6, reads KAGVTQTPRYLIKTRGQQVTLSCSPISGHRSVSWYQQTPGQGLQFLFEYFSETQRNKGNFPGRFSGRQFSNSRSEMNVSTLELGDSALYLCASSLPGLHSPLHFGNGTRLTVT.